Sequencing of this T cell receptor beta chain was carried out in a study of blood T cell repertoires in COVID-19. Study in general: The United States, Italy and Spain supplied acute and convalescent COVID-19 samples.

The study drew participants aged roughly 18 to 95 years from around 24 US areas. Participants reported their clinical history, and cohort assignment relied on those reports. Libraries were prepared by immunoSEQ multiplex PCR; TCRdb keeps only in-frame clonotypes and omits some of them. The sample carries around 150,000 clones, 75% to 90% recorded once. The CDR3 is 13 residues long. V shed 4 bases, J shed 5 bases, and the junction held 5 bases outside the gene matches. From germline, CDR1 is SQVTM and CDR2 ANQGSEA. The source is a woman aged 55 to 70 who had recovered from COVID-19. This chain uses TRBV29-1 with TRBJ2-3; 8 nucleotides align to TRBD1. Sequenced sample: PBMCs or T cells enriched from blood (not recorded which). CDR3 loop: CSVVQGVGDTQYF. The CDR3 bases are TGCAGCGTTGTACAGGGGGTCGGAGATACGCAGTATTTT.